The 10 T cell receptor beta chains presented below share a single source sample, sequenced in a study of early T cells in non-severe SARS-CoV-2 infection. In TCRdb, the 5' RACE reads were re-called with MiXCR into one record per CDR3 protein. The sample has 65,000 to 90,000 distinct CDR3 sequences, roughly an eighth seen once. Sequencing was carried out using whole blood. The origin of the receptors is an adult who was a healthcare worker with PCR-confirmed SARS-CoV-2 infection or an uninfected control (not recorded which).

The chain is built from TRBV7-2 and TRBJ1-2; possible D gene TRBD1, 5 bases. V lost 4 bases and J lost 5, with 8 bases in between. The CDR3 is made up of 12 amino acids. Germline V CDR1 and CDR2: SGHTA, FQGNSA. This CDR3 is CASSWDGYGYTF. CDR3 nucleotides: TGTGCCAGCAGCTGGGACGGTTATGGCTACACCTTC. Combining the CDR3 with reference TRBV7-2 and TRBJ1-2 gives the whole variable domain GAGVSQSPSNKVTEKGKDVELRCDPISGHTALYWYRQSLGQGLEFLIYFQGNSAPDKSGLPSDRFSAERTGGSVSTLTIQRTQQEDSAVYLCASSWDGYGYTFGSGTRLTVV.

The CDR3: CASSRQGARTEAFF. The CDR3 nucleotides are TGTGCCAGCAGTAGACAGGGGGCTCGAACTGAAGCTTTCTTT. The V gene is TRBV11-3, the J gene TRBJ1-1; 10 bases agree with TRBD1. The length of the CDR3 is 14 residues. The germline V gene has CDR1 SGHNT and CDR2 YENEEA. V shed 6 bases and J 5 bases; nucleotides not matched to a gene: 6.

This clonotype was recorded a few times. The chain couples TRBV7-9 to TRBJ2-2, with 8 nucleotides matching TRBD2. The CDR3 is 15 residues long. Trimming removed 2 bases from V and 8 bases from J; junction bases left unmatched: 7. The germline V gene encodes CDR1 SEHNR and CDR2 FQNEAQ (reference sequence). In nucleotides, the CDR3 is TGTGCCAGCAGCTTAACAGCGGGAGTCCCGGGGGAGCTGTTTTTT. Its protein is CASSLTAGVPGELFF.

The J gene is TRBJ2-7, the V gene TRBV15, with D possibly TRBD2 on 6 matching bases. In germline, CDR1 is LNHNV, CDR2 YYDKDF (reference sequence). Trimming removed 0 bases from V and 4 bases from J, with 10 bases in between. CDR3 length: 14 residues. The CDR3 loop reads CATSRDGGSYEQYF. CDR3 DNA sequence: TGTGCCACCAGCAGAGATGGAGGGTCATACGAGCAGTACTTC.

This clonotype appeared a few times. The CDR3 protein is CSASPIRGQNTEAFF. The CDR3 nucleotides are TGCAGTGCTAGCCCCATTAGGGGGCAAAACACTGAAGCTTTCTTT. The rearrangement joins TRBV20-1 to TRBJ1-1; 7 bases map to TRBD1. The germline CDR1 and CDR2 sequences are DFQATT and SNEGSKA (reference sequence). Trimming cost V 3 bases and J 2 bases; bases outside gene matches: 9. This CDR3 has 15 amino acids.

Regarding this clonotype: At one boundary the junction diverges from the germline segment, which might be a read error. The rearrangement joins TRBV19 to TRBJ2-7; D is ambiguous. Germline CDR1 is LNHDA and CDR2 is SQIVND (reference sequence). The length of the CDR3 is 15 residues. In DNA form, the CDR3 reads TGTGCCAGTGGTATTTCTTCGGGCGGATCCTACGAGCAGTACTTC. It codes for CASGISSGGSYEQYF.

This clonotype turned up a few times. The chain uses TRBV6-2 or TRBV6-3 and TRBJ2-5, with TRBD1 identical over 7 bases. Germline CDR1 reads MNHEY; CDR2 reads SVGEGT. The CDR3 totals 13 residues. Germline trimming cut 6 bases from V and 4 bases from J; bases unmatched to any gene: 5. CDR3 in DNA: TGTGCCAGCAGACAGACAGGGCGAGAGACCCAGTACTTC. This sequence encodes CASRQTGRETQYF.

J is TRBJ1-1 and V is TRBV6-6; D is possibly TRBD1 (6 bases). Germline CDR1 is MNHNY and CDR2 is SVGAGI (reference sequence). V shed 11 bases and J shed 4 bases, with 17 bases lying between them. This CDR3 is 13 amino acids long. The CDR3: CAGYRERSTEAFF. The CDR3 DNA sequence: TGTGCCGGATACAGGGAACGGAGCACTGAAGCTTTCTTT.

The chain is built from TRBV2 and TRBJ1-2; D gene uncertain. Trimming cost V 3 bases and J 1 base, with 9 bases left between them. CDR3 size: 14 residues. Germline-derived CDR1 and CDR2 are SNHLY and FYNNEI. CDR3 nucleotides: TGTGCCAGCAGTGAGGGTCCTTTTAACTATGGCTACACCTTC. It codes for CASSEGPFNYGYTF. The variable domain in full, with the rest retrieved from reference TRBV2 and TRBJ1-2, is EPEVTQTPSHQVTQMGQEVILRCVPISNHLYFYWYRQILGQKVEFLVSFYNNEISEKSEIFDDQFSVERPDGSNFTLKIRSTKLEDSAMYFCASSEGPFNYGYTFGSGTRLTVV.

Only one count was recorded for this clonotype. V and J are TRBV20-1 and TRBJ2-2; D not certain. Trimming left V 5 bases short and J 4 bases short, with 17 bases between. The CDR3 has 15 residues. Germline assignment: CDR1 DFQATT and CDR2 SNEGSKA (reference sequence). CDR3 sequence reads: CSAQVVDPATGELFF. CDR3 sequence (DNA): TGCAGTGCTCAAGTGGTGGACCCGGCCACCGGGGAGCTGTTTTTT.